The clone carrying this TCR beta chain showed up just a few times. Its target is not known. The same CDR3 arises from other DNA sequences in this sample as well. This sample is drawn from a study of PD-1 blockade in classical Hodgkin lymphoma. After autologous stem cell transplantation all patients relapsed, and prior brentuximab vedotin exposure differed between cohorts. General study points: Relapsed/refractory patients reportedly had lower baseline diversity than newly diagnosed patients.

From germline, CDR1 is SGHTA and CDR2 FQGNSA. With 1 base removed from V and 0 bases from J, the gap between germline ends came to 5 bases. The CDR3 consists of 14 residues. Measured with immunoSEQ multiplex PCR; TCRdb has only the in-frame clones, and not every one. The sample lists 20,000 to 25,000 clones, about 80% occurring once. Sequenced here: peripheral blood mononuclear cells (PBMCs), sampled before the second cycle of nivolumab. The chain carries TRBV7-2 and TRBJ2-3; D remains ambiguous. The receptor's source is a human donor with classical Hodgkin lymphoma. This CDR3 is CASSLGTSTDTQYF. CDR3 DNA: TGTGCCAGCAGCTTAGGTACTAGCACAGATACGCAGTATTTT.